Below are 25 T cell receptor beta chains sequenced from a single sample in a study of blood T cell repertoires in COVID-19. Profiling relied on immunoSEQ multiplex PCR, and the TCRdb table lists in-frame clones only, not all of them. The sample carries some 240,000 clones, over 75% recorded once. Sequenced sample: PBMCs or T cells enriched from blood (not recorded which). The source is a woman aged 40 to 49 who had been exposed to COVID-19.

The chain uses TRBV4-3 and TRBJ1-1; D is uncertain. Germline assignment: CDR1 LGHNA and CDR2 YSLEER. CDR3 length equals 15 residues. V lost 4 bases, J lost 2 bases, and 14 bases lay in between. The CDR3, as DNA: TGCGCCAGCAGCCCCTGGGCAGCAATAAACACTGAAGCTTTCTTT. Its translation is CASSPWAAINTEAFF.

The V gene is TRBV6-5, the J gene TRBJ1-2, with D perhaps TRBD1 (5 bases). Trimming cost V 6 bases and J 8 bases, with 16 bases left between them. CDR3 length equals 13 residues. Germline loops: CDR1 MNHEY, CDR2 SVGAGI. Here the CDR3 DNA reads TGTGCCAGCAGGGGGGAGGCAGGTGCCGGCTACACCTTC. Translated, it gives CASRGEAGAGYTF.

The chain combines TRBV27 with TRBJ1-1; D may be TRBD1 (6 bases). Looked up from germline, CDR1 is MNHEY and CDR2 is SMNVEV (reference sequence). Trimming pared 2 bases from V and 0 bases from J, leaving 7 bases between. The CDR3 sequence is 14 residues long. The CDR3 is CASSLQGMNTEAFF. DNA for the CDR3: TGTGCCAGCAGTTTACAGGGGATGAACACTGAAGCTTTCTTT.

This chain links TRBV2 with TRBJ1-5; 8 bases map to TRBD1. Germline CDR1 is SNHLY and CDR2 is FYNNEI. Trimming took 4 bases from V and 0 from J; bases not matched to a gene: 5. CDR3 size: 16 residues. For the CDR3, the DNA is TGTGCCAGCAGTGGGACAGGGAACCCTAGCAATCAGCCCCAGCATTTT. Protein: CASSGTGNPSNQPQHF. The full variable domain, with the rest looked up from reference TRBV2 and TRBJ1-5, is EPEVTQTPSHQVTQMGQEVILRCVPISNHLYFYWYRQILGQKVEFLVSFYNNEISEKSEIFDDQFSVERPDGSNFTLKIRSTKLEDSAMYFCASSGTGNPSNQPQHFGDGTRLSIL.

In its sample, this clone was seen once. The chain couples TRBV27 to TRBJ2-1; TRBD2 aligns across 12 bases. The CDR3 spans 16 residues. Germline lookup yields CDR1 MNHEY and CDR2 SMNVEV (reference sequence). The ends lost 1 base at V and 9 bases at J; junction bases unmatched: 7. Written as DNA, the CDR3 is TGTGCCAGCAGTTTATTGGCTAGCGGGGGGGCCGGTGAGCAGTTCTTC. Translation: CASSLLASGGAGEQFF.

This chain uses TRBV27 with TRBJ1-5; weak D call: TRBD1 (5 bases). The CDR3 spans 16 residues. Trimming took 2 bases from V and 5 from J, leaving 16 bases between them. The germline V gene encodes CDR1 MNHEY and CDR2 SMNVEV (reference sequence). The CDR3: CASSLGSSTAHQPQHF. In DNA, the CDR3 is TGTGCCAGCAGTTTAGGAAGCTCGACAGCTCATCAGCCCCAGCATTTT.

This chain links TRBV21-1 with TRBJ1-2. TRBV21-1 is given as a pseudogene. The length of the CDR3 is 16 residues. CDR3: CASSSLGTPAVYGYTF. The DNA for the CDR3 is TGTGCCAGCAGCAGTCTTGGGACTCCGGCAGTCTATGGCTACACCTTC.

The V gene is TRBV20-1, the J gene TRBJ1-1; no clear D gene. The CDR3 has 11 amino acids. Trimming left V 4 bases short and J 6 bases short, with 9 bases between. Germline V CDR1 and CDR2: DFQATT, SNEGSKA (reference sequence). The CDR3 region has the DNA TGCAGTGCTAAATTTCTATCTGAAGCTTTCTTT. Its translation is CSAKFLSEAFF.

The DNA of the CDR3 is TGTGCCAGCAGCAAAGACTCGACGGGGGGCAGCCTCAGAGAAATCTTGGGCTACACCTTC. It yields the protein CASSKDSTGGSLREILGYTF. V and J are TRBV6-4 and TRBJ1-2; perhaps TRBD1 as D (6 bases). Trimming removed 6 bases at V and 8 bases at J, with 37 bases between. This CDR3 has 20 amino acids. Germline CDR1 and CDR2: MRHNA and SNTAGT.

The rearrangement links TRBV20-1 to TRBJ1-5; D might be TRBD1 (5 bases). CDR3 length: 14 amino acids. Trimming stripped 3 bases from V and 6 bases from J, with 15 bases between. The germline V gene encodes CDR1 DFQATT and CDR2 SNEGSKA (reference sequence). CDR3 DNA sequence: TGCAGTGCTAGTGGGCAGGGTAATGTTCAGCCCCAGCATTTT. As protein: CSASGQGNVQPQHF.

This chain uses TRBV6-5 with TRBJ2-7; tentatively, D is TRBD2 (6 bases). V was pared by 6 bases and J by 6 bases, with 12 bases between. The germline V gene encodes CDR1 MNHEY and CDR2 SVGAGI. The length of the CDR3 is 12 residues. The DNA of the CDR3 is TGTGCCAGCAGCCCCCCCGGGGGCGAGCAGTACTTC. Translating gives CASSPPGGEQYF.

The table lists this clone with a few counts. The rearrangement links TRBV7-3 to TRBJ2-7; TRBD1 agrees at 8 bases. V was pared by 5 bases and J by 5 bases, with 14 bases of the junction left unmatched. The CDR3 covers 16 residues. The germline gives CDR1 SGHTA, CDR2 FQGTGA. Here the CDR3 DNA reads TGTGCCAGCAGCCCCCAACCCAGGGGGCTGGGGAACGAGCAGTACTTC. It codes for CASSPQPRGLGNEQYF.

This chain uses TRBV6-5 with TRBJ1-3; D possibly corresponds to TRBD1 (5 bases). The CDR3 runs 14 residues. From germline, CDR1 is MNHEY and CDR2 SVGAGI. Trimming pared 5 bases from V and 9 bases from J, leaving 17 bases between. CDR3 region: CASSTTAGLGTIYF. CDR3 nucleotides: TGTGCCAGCAGTACGACAGCTGGGTTGGGCACCATATATTTT.

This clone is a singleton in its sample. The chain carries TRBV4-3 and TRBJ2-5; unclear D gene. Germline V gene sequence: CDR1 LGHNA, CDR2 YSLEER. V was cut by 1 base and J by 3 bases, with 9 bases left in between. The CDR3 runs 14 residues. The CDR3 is CASSQGLIEETQYF. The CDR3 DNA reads TGCGCCAGCAGCCAAGGGTTGATAGAAGAGACCCAGTACTTC.

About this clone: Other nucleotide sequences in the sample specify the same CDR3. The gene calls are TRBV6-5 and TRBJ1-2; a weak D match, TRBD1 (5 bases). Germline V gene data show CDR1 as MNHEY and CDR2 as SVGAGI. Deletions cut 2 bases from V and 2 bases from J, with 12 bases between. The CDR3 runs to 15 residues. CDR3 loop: CASSYGGGTNYGYTF. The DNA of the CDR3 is TGTGCCAGCAGTTACGGGGGGGGTACCAACTATGGCTACACCTTC.

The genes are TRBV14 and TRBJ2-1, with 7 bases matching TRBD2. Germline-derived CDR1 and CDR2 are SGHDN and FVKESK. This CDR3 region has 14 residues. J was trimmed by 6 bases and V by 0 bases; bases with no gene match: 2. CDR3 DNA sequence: TGTGCCAGCAGCCAAGACTGGGGGGGCAATGAGCAGTTCTTC. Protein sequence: CASSQDWGGNEQFF. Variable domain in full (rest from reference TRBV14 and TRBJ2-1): EAGVTQFPSHSVIEKGQTVTLRCDPISGHDNLYWYRRVMGKEIKFLLHFVKESKQDESGMPNNRFLAERTGGTYSTLKVQPAELEDSGVYFCASSQDWGGNEQFFGPGTRLTVL.

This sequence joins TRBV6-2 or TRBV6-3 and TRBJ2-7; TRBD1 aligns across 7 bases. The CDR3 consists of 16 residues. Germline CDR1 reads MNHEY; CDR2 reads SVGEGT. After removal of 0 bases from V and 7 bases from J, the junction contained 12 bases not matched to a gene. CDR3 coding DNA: TGTGCCAGCAGTTACTCGACGACAGGGTTCCTTGGGGAGCAGTACGTC. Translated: CASSYSTTGFLGEQYV.

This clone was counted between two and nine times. This CDR3 reads CATDLGENSNQPQHF. The CDR3, as DNA: TGTGCCACGGACCTCGGGGAGAATAGCAATCAGCCCCAGCATTTT. The chain uses TRBV5-8 and TRBJ1-5; the D is unclear. Between the trimmed V and J ends, which lost 9 bases and 0 bases, there was a span of 16 bases. Germline V lookup: CDR1 SGHTS, CDR2 YDEGEE. CDR3 length: 15 amino acids.

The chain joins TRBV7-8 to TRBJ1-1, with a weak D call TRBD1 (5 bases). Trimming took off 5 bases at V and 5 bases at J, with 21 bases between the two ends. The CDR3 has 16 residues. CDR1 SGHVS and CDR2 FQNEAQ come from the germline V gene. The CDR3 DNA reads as TGTGCCAGCAGCCAAGGCAGGGACTCCTGGAGAACTGAAGCTTTCTTT. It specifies CASSQGRDSWRTEAFF. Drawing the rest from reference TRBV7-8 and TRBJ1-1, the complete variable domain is GAGVSQSPRYKVAKRGQDVALRCDPISGHVSLFWYQQALGQGPEFLTYFQNEAQLDKSGLPSDRFFAERPEGSVSTLKIQRTQQEDSAVYLCASSQGRDSWRTEAFFGQGTRLTVV.

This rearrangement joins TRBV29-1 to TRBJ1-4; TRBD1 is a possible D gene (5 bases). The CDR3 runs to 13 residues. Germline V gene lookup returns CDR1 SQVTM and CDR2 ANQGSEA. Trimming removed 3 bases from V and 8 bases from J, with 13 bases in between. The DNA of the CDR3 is TGCAGCGTTGAGGGCCAGGAGGGGGAAAAACTGTTTTTT. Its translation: CSVEGQEGEKLFF.

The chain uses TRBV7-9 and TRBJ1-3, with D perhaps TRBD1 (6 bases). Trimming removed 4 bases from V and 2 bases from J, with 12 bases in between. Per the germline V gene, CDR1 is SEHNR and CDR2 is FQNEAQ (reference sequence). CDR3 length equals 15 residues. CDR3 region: CASSSTGMPGNTIYF. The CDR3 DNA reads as TGTGCCAGCAGCTCCACAGGGATGCCTGGAAACACCATATATTTT.

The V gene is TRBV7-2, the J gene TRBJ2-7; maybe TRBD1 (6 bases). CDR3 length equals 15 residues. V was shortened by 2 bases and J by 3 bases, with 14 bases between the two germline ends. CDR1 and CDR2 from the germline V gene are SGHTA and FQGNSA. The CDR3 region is CASSLRAPGDYEQYV. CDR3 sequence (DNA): TGTGCCAGCAGCTTACGTGCGCCAGGGGACTACGAGCAGTACGTC.

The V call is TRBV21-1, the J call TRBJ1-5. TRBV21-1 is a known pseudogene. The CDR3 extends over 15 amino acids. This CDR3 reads CAKGLGGAYNQPQHF. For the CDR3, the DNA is TGTGCCAAAGGGTTGGGGGGGGCCTACAATCAGCCCCAGCATTTT.

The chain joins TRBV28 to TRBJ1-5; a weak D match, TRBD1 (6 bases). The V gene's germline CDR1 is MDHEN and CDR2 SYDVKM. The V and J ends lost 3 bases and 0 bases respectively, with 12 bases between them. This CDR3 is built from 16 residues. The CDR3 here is CASSFGTGTSNQPQHF. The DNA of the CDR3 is TGTGCCAGCAGTTTTGGCACAGGGACTAGCAATCAGCCCCAGCATTTT.

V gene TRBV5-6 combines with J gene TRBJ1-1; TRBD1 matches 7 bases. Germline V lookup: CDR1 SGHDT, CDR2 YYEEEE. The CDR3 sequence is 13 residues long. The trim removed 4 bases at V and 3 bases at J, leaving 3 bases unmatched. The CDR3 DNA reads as TGTGCCAGCAGCCCAGACAGGGACACTGAAGCTTTCTTT. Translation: CASSPDRDTEAFF.